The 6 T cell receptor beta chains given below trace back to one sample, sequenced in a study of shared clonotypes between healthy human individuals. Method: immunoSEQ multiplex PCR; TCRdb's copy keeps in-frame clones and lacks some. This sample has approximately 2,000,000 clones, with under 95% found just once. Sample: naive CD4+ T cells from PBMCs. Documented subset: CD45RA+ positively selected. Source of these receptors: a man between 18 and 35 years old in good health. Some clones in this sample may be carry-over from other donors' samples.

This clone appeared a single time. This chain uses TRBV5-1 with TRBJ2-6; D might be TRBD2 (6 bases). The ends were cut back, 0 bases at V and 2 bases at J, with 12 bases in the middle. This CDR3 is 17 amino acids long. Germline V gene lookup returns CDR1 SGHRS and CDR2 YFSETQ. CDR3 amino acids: CASSLAGGLAGANVLTF. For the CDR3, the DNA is TGCGCCAGCAGCTTGGCCGGGGGTCTGGCTGGGGCCAACGTCCTGACTTTC.

Written as DNA, the CDR3 is TGCGCCAGCAGCTTGTCTGCCCAGCGGGAAACGCAGACCCAGTACTTC. This codes for CASSLSAQRETQTQYF. The chain carries TRBV5-1 and TRBJ2-5; the match to TRBD2 covers 7 bases. Trimming removed 1 base from V and 6 bases from J; junction bases left unmatched: 12. This CDR3 has 16 amino acids. CDR1 SGHRS and CDR2 YFSETQ come from the germline V gene. Looking up the rest from reference TRBV5-1 and TRBJ2-5 gives the full variable domain: KAGVTQTPRYLIKTRGQQVTLSCSPISGHRSVSWYQQTPGQGLQFLFEYFSETQRNKGNFPGRFSGRQFSNSRSEMNVSTLELGDSALYLCASSLSAQRETQTQYFGPGTRLLVL.

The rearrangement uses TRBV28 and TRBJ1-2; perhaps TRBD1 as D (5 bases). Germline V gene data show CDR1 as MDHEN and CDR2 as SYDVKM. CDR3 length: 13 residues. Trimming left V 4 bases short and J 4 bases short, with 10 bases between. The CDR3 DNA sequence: TGTGCCAGCAGTTCCCCGACAGCCTATGGCTACACCTTC. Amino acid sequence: CASSSPTAYGYTF.

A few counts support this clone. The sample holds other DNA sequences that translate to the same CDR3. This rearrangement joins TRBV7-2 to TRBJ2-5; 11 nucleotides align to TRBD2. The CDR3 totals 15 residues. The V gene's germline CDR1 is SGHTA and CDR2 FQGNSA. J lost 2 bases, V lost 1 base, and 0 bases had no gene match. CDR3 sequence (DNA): TGTGCCAGCAGCTTAGGACTAGCGGGACAAGAGACCCAGTACTTC. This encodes CASSLGLAGQETQYF.

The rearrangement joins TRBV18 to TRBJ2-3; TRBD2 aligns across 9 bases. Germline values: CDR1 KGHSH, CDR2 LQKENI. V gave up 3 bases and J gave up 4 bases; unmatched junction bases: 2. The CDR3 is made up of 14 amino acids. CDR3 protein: CASSPTSGPDTQYF. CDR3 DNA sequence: TGTGCCAGCTCACCGACTAGCGGCCCAGATACGCAGTATTTT.

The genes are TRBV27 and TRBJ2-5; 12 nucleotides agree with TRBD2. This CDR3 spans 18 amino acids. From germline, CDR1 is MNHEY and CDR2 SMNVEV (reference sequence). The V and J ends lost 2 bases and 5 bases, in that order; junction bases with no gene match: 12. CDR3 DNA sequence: TGTGCCAGCAGTTTAAGGGCTAGCGGGAGGGCCTGGAGGGAGACCCAGTACTTC. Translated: CASSLRASGRAWRETQYF.